This entry concerns a single T cell receptor beta chain. The primer mix had 60 Vbeta and 13 Jbeta primers. TCRdb keeps only in-frame clones here, not all; method: immunoSEQ multiplex PCR. Of 160,000 or so clones in the sample, roughly 72% are singletons; the top ten hold roughly 1.6%. This record comes from a study of cytomegalovirus exposure and HLA in healthy donors. The CDR3 loop spans 13 amino acids. Germline V CDR1 and CDR2: SQVTM, ANQGSEA. The V and J ends lost 7 bases and 4 bases, in that order; junction bases with no gene match: 6. The specimen was PBMCs. This receptor was obtained from a middle-aged man in good health and CMV-seronegative. The V gene is TRBV29-1, the J gene TRBJ2-2; TRBD1 matches at 7 bases. CDR3 nucleotide sequence: TGCAGCGGGAGGCGGACAGGCACCGGGGAGCTGTTTTTT. It translates to CSGRRTGTGELFF.